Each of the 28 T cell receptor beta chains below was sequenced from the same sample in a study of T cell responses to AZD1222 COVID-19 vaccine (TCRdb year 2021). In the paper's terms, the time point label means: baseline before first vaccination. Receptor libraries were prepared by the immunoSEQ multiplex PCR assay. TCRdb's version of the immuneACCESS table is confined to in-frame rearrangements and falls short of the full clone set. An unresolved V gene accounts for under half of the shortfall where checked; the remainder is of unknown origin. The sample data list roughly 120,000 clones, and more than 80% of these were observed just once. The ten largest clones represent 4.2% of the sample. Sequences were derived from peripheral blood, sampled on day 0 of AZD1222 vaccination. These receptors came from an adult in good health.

The CDR3 sequence: CASSLRGHSLAGGRETQYF. In DNA form, the CDR3 reads TGTGCCAGCAGCCTCAGGGGACATTCGTTAGCGGGGGGCCGGGAGACCCAGTACTTC. V and J are TRBV7-2 and TRBJ2-5; 10 positions agree with TRBD2. The CDR3 loop spans 19 amino acids. The junction had 20 bases not matched to a gene; V was cut back by 5 bases and J by 5 bases. The germline gives CDR1 SGHTA, CDR2 FQGNSA.

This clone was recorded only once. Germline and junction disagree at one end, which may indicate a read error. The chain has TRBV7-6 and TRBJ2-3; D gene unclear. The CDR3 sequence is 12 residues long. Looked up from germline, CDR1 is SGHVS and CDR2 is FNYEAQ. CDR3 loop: CASSSTTYTQYF. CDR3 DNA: TGTGCCAGCAGCTCGACCACATATACGCAGTATTTT.

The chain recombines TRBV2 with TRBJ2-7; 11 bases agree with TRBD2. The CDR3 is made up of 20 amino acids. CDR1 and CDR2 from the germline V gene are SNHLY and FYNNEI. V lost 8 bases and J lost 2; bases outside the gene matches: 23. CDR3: CASRDSFYTSGGYRTYEQYF. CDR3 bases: TGTGCCAGCCGGGACAGTTTTTATACTAGCGGGGGATACCGAACCTACGAGCAGTACTTC.

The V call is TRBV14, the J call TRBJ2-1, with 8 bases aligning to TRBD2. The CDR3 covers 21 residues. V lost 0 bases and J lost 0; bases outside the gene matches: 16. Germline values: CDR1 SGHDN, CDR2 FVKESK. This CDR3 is CASSQEGGYWTSFSSYNEQFF. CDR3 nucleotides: TGTGCCAGCAGCCAAGAAGGAGGGTACTGGACTAGCTTTAGCTCCTACAATGAGCAGTTCTTC.

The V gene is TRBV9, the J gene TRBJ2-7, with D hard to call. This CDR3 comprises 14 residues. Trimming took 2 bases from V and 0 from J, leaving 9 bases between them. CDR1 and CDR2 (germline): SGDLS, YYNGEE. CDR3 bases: TGTGCCAGCAGCGTCGCTAGTAACTCCTACGAGCAGTACTTC. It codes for CASSVASNSYEQYF.

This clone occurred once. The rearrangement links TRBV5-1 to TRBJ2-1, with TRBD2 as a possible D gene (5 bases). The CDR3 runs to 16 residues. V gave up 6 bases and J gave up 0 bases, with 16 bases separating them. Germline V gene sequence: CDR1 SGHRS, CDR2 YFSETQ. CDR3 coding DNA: TGCGCCAGCACCGATCTCGGGGTGTCCTCCTACAATGAGCAGTTCTTC. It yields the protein CASTDLGVSSYNEQFF.

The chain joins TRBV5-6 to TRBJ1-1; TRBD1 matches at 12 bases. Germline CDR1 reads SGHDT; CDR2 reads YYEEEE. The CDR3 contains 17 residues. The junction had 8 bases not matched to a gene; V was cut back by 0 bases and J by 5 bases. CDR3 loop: CASSLGGWGQGATEAFF. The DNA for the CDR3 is TGTGCCAGCAGCTTGGGTGGATGGGGACAGGGGGCGACTGAAGCTTTCTTT.

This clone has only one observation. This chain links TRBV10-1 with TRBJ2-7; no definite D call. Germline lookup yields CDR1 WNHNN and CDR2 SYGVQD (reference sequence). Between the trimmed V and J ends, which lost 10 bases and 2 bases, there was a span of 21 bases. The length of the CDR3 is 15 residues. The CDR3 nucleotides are TGCGCCATCCATCGGGTCCGGAGTAAGGCCTACGAGCAGTACTTC. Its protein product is CAIHRVRSKAYEQYF.

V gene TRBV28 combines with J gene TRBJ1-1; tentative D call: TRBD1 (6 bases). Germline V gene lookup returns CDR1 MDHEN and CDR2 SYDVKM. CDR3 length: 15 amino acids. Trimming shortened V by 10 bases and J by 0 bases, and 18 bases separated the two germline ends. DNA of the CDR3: TGTGCCACCATCCGGGGGGGGGCCATGAACACTGAAGCTTTCTTT. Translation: CATIRGGAMNTEAFF.

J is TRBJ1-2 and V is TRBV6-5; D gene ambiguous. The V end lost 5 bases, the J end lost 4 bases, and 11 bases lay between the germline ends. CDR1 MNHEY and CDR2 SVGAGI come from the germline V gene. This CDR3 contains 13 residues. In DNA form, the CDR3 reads TGTGCCAGCAGTCCACACGACATCTATGGCTACACCTTC. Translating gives CASSPHDIYGYTF.

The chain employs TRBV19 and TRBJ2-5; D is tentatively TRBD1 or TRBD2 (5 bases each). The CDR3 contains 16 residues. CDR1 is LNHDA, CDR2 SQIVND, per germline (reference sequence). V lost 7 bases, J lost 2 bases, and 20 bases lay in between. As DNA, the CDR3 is TGTGCCAGTACCCCTGGAGGCAGTGGGGGACAAGAGACCCAGTACTTC. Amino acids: CASTPGGSGGQETQYF.

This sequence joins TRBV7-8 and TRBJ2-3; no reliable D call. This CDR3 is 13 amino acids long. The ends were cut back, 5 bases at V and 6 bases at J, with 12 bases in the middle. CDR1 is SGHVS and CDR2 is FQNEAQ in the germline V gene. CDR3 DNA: TGTGCCAGCAGCGCACTACAATGGGATACGCAGTATTTT. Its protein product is CASSALQWDTQYF.

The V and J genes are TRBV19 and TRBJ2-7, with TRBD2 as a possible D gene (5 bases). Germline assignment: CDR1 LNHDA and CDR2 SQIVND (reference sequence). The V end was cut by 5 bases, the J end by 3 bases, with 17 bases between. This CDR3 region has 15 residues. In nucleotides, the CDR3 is TGTGCCAGTAGTCCTGGCGGGTTTTTGGTCTACGAGCAGTACTTC. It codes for CASSPGGFLVYEQYF.

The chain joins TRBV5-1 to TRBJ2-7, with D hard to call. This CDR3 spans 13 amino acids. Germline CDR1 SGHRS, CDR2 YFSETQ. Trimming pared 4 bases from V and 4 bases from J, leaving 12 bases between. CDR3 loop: CASSVGNTYEQYF. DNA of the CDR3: TGCGCCAGCAGCGTGGGGAATACTTACGAGCAGTACTTC.

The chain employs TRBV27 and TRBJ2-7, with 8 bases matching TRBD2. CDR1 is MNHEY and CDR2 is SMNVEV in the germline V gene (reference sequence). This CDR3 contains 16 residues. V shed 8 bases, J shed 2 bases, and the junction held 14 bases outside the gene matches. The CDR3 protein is CASLSPAGGVTYEQYF. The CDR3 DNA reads TGTGCCAGCTTGAGTCCCGCGGGGGGCGTAACCTACGAGCAGTACTTC.

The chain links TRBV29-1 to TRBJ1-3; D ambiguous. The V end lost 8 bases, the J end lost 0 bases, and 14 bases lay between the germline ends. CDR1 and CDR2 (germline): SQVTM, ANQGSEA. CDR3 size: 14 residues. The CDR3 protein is CSYQSASSGNTIYF. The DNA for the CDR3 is TGCAGCTATCAGAGCGCAAGCTCTGGAAACACCATATATTTT.

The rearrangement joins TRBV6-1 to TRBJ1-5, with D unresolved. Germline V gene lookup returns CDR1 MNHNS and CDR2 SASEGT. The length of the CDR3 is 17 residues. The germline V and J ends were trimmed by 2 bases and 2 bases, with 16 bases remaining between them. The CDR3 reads CASSEIHGGLGNQPQHF. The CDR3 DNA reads TGTGCCAGCAGTGAAATTCATGGCGGGCTTGGCAATCAGCCCCAGCATTTT.

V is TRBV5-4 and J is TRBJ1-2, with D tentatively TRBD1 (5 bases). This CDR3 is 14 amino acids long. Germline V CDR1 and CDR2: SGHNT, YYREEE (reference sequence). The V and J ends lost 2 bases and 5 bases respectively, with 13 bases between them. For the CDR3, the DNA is TGTGCCAGCAGCTTATTGGGGGGGAGGTATGGCTACACCTTC. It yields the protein CASSLLGGRYGYTF.

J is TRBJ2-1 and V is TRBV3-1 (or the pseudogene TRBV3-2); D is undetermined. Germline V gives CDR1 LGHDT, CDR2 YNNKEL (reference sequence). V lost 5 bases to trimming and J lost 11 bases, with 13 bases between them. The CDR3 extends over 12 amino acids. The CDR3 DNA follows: TGTGCCAGCAGCGGGGTATCGCGGAAGCAGTTCTTC. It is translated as CASSGVSRKQFF.

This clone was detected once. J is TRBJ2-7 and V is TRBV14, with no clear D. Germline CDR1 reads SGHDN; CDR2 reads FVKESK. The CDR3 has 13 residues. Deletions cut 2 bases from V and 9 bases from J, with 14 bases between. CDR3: CASSQPPSTRQYF. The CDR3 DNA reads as TGTGCCAGCAGCCAACCTCCTTCTACGAGGCAGTACTTC.

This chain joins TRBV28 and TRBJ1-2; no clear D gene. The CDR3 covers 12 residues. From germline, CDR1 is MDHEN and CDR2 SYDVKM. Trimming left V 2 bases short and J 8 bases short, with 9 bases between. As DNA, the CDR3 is TGTGCCAGCAGTTTACCCCAGCTAGGCTACACCTTC. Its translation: CASSLPQLGYTF.

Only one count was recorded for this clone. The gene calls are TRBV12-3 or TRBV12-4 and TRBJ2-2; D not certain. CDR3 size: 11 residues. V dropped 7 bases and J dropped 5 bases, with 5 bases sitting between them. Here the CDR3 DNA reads TGTGCCAGCACCTCGACCGGGGAGCTGTTTTTT. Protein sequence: CASTSTGELFF.

The CDR3 DNA reads TGTGCCATCAGTGGGTTAGGCAACGATGAGCAGTTCTTC. Translating it yields CAISGLGNDEQFF. The chain couples TRBV10-3 to TRBJ2-1; unclear D gene. The CDR3 spans 13 residues. CDR1 is ENHRY and CDR2 is SYGVKD in the germline V gene. V lost 4 bases and J lost 8, with 12 bases in between.

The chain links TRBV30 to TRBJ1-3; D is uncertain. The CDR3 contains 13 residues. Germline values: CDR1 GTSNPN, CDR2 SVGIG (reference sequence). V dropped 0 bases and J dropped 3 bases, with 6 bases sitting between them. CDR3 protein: CAWSVWGGNTIYF. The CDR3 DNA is TGTGCCTGGAGTGTATGGGGTGGAAACACCATATATTTT.

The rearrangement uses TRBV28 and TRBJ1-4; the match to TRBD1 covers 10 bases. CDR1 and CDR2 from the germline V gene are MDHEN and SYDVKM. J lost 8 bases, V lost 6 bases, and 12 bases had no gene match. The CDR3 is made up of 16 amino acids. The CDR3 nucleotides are TGTGCCAGCAGCCCTCTCCTGGGGACAGGGGAAGAAAAACTGTTTTTT. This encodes CASSPLLGTGEEKLFF.

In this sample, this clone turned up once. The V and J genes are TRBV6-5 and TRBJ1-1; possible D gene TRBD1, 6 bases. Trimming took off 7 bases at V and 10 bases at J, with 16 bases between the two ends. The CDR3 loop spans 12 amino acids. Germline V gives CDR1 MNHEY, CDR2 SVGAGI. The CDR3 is CASMRGLGVAFF. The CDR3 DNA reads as TGTGCCAGCATGAGGGGGTTAGGTGTAGCTTTCTTT.

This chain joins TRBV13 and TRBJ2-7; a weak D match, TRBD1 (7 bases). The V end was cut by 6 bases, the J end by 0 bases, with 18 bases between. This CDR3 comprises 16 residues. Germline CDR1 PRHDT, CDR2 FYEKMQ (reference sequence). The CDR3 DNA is TGTGCCAGCAGTCCGACCGCGGGACAGAGCTCCTACGAGCAGTACTTC. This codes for CASSPTAGQSSYEQYF.

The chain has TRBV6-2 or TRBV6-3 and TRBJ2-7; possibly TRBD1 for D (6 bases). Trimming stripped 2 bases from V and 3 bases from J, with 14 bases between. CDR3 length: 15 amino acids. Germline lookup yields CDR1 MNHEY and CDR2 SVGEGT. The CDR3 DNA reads TGTGCCAGCAGTTACCCCCAGGGGTTCGTCTACGAGCAGTACTTC. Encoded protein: CASSYPQGFVYEQYF.